The 28 T cell receptor beta chains presented below share a single source sample, sequenced in a study of CD8 T cells in Susac syndrome. RNA was extracted with the RNeasy kit, and a quantity of roughly 0.5 to 1 ug was reverse transcribed using random hexamers. Each CDR3 protein is one row after TCRdb ran MiXCR on the immunoSEQ multiplex PCR reads. The repertoire holds 210,000 or so distinct CDR3 sequences, about 94% seen once, with 0.15% in the top ten. The source material was CD4+ T cells from PBMCs. These receptors all come from a human donor with Susac syndrome.

The chain uses TRBV7-2 and TRBJ2-5; no clear D gene. Germline-derived CDR1 and CDR2 are SGHTA and FQGNSA. Trimming removed 5 bases at V and 5 bases at J, with 9 bases between. The CDR3 runs to 12 residues. The CDR3 loop reads CASSPQRETQYF. The CDR3 DNA is TGTGCCAGCAGCCCCCAACGGGAGACCCAGTACTTC.

The chain is built from TRBV7-2 and TRBJ2-5, with D possibly TRBD2 on 5 matching bases. V was pared by 3 bases and J by 1 base, with 12 bases between. Germline V gene sequence: CDR1 SGHTA, CDR2 FQGNSA. The CDR3 contains 15 residues. CDR3 in DNA: TGTGCCAGCAGCTTGGCGATAAGCGGCCAAGAGACCCAGTACTTC. Its protein is CASSLAISGQETQYF.

The chain recombines TRBV11-1 with TRBJ1-6, with 10 bases matching TRBD1. This CDR3 region has 14 residues. V lost 5 bases and J lost 7; bases outside the gene matches: 2. The germline V gene encodes CDR1 SGHAT and CDR2 FQDESV (reference sequence). The chain's CDR3 is CASSDRGQNSPLHF. Here the CDR3 DNA reads TGTGCCAGCAGCGACAGGGGGCAGAATTCACCCCTCCACTTT.

This chain joins TRBV5-1 and TRBJ1-1, with TRBD1 matching over 7 bases. CDR3 size: 15 residues. Germline V lookup: CDR1 SGHRS, CDR2 YFSETQ. V was clipped by 0 bases and J by 10 bases; unmatched bases: 12. CDR3 DNA sequence: TGCGCCAGCAGCTTGGTAGGTTCTACAGGGGAAGGAGCTTTCTTT. Protein: CASSLVGSTGEGAFF.

This clonotype was observed a handful of times. The gene calls are TRBV3-1 and TRBJ2-7; 8 nucleotides align to TRBD1. After removal of 6 bases from V and 2 bases from J, the junction contained 3 bases not matched to a gene. The V gene's germline CDR1 is LGHDT and CDR2 YNNKEL (reference sequence). This CDR3 is 13 amino acids long. This CDR3 reads CASSQDRAYEQYF. The CDR3 nucleotides are TGTGCCAGCAGTCAGGACAGGGCCTACGAGCAGTACTTC.

The V gene is TRBV7-3, the J gene TRBJ2-1; no clear D gene. Trimming took off 5 bases at V and 7 bases at J, with 6 bases between the two ends. Per the germline V gene, CDR1 is SGHTA and CDR2 is FQGTGA. CDR3 length: 11 amino acids. The CDR3 loop reads CASSEGNEQFF. CDR3 nucleotide sequence: TGTGCCAGCAGCGAAGGGAATGAGCAGTTCTTC.

The gene calls are TRBV7-2 and TRBJ2-5; D might be TRBD1 or TRBD2, each matching 7 bases. V was trimmed by 1 base and J by 5 bases, leaving 14 bases between them. This CDR3 region has 15 residues. The germline V gene has CDR1 SGHTA and CDR2 FQGNSA. The CDR3 region is CASSLVHQGGETQYF. The CDR3 DNA sequence: TGTGCCAGCAGCTTAGTTCACCAGGGGGGGGAGACCCAGTACTTC.

The genes are TRBV5-6 and TRBJ2-2, with 10 bases matching TRBD1. Germline V gene data show CDR1 as SGHDT and CDR2 as YYEEEE. The V and J ends lost 3 bases and 3 bases, in that order; junction bases with no gene match: 5. The CDR3 is 16 residues long. The CDR3 reads CASSSRDRGDTGELFF. CDR3 nucleotide sequence: TGTGCCAGCAGCTCCCGGGACAGGGGCGACACCGGGGAGCTGTTTTTT.

Written as DNA, the CDR3 is TGTGCCAGCACCACCGGGTGGACTGGGGCCAACGTCCTGACTTTC. This translates into CASTTGWTGANVLTF. The V call is TRBV27, the J call TRBJ2-6; D unresolved. Trimming took off 7 bases at V and 2 bases at J, with 12 bases between the two ends. The length of the CDR3 is 15 residues. Germline V gene sequence: CDR1 MNHEY, CDR2 SMNVEV (reference sequence).

This chain joins TRBV2 and TRBJ2-1, with 11 bases matching TRBD2. Looked up from germline, CDR1 is SNHLY and CDR2 is FYNNEI. V was pared by 6 bases and J by 6 bases, with 10 bases of the junction left unmatched. This CDR3 is built from 16 residues. Here the CDR3 DNA reads TGTGCCAGCAGATCCTTTAGCGGGGGGGTAGCCAATGAGCAGTTCTTC. It codes for CASRSFSGGVANEQFF. Using reference TRBV2 and TRBJ2-1 for the parts outside the CDR3, the full variable domain is EPEVTQTPSHQVTQMGQEVILRCVPISNHLYFYWYRQILGQKVEFLVSFYNNEISEKSEIFDDQFSVERPDGSNFTLKIRSTKLEDSAMYFCASRSFSGGVANEQFFGPGTRLTVL.

This chain links TRBV19 with TRBJ1-5; the D gene is possibly TRBD1 (5 bases). V dropped 3 bases and J dropped 0 bases, with 12 bases sitting between them. Germline assignment: CDR1 LNHDA and CDR2 SQIVND (reference sequence). CDR3 length equals 16 residues. CDR3 residues: CASSIPSGGSNQPQHF. The CDR3 nucleotides are TGTGCCAGTAGTATCCCGTCCGGGGGTAGCAATCAGCCCCAGCATTTT. Combining the CDR3 with reference TRBV19 and TRBJ1-5 gives the whole variable domain DGGITQSPKYLFRKEGQNVTLSCEQNLNHDAMYWYRQDPGQGLRLIYYSQIVNDFQKGDIAEGYSVSREKKESFPLTVTSAQKNPTAFYLCASSIPSGGSNQPQHFGDGTRLSIL.

The chain couples TRBV20-1 to TRBJ2-7, with 13 bases aligning to TRBD2. V lost 8 bases to trimming and J lost 0 bases; unmatched junction nucleotides: 10. In germline, CDR1 is DFQATT, CDR2 SNEGSKA (reference sequence). This CDR3 has 16 amino acids. The chain's CDR3 is CSLTSGGATSSYEQYF. Written as DNA, the CDR3 is TGCAGTCTTACTAGCGGGGGGGCTACGAGCTCCTACGAGCAGTACTTC.

The chain has TRBV11-2 and TRBJ2-1; the D call may be TRBD1 or TRBD2 (6 bases each). CDR1 is SGHAT and CDR2 is FQNNGV in the germline V gene. Between the trimmed V and J ends, which lost 4 bases and 1 base, there was a span of 11 bases. This CDR3 spans 15 amino acids. CDR3 coding DNA: TGTGCCAGCAGCTCGACTAGGGGGTCCTACAATGAGCAGTTCTTC. It specifies CASSSTRGSYNEQFF.

The chain is built from TRBV19 and TRBJ1-2; no definite D call. Germline values: CDR1 LNHDA, CDR2 SQIVND (reference sequence). This CDR3 is built from 13 residues. Between the trimmed V and J ends, which lost 4 bases and 4 bases, there was a span of 10 bases. In DNA form, the CDR3 reads TGTGCCAGTAGTACAGGCCTGGCCTATGGCTACACCTTC. Its translation: CASSTGLAYGYTF.

V usage is TRBV5-6 and J usage is TRBJ2-5; weak D call: TRBD1 (7 bases). The CDR3 spans 13 residues. V was shortened by 3 bases and J by 4 bases, with 10 bases between the two germline ends. Germline V gene lookup returns CDR1 SGHDT and CDR2 YYEEEE. The CDR3 DNA reads TGTGCCAGCAGCTGGAGGGGGCGAGAGACCCAGTACTTC. Protein sequence: CASSWRGRETQYF. Combining the CDR3 with reference TRBV5-6 and TRBJ2-5 gives the whole variable domain DAGVTQSPTHLIKTRGQQVTLRCSPKSGHDTVSWYQQALGQGPQFIFQYYEEEERQRGNFPDRFSGHQFPNYSSELNVNALLLGDSALYLCASSWRGRETQYFGPGTRLLVL.

This clonotype appeared a single time. This chain uses TRBV19 with TRBJ1-1; D perhaps matches TRBD1 (6 bases). Germline-derived CDR1 and CDR2 are LNHDA and SQIVND (reference sequence). V gave up 8 bases and J gave up 3 bases, with 13 bases separating them. There are 13 residues in the CDR3. This CDR3 reads CASDNRQDTEAFF. In nucleotides, the CDR3 is TGTGCCAGTGACAACCGACAGGACACTGAAGCTTTCTTT.

The rearrangement uses TRBV5-6 and TRBJ1-6; 7 nucleotides agree with TRBD1. Unmatched junction bases numbered 6, after V lost 1 base and J lost 5 bases. Germline lookup yields CDR1 SGHDT and CDR2 YYEEEE. This CDR3 region has 16 residues. The CDR3 DNA sequence: TGTGCCAGCAGCTTGCGGGACAGAATTAATAATTCACCCCTCCACTTT. Amino acid sequence: CASSLRDRINNSPLHF. The variable domain in full, completed from reference TRBV5-6 and TRBJ1-6, reads DAGVTQSPTHLIKTRGQQVTLRCSPKSGHDTVSWYQQALGQGPQFIFQYYEEEERQRGNFPDRFSGHQFPNYSSELNVNALLLGDSALYLCASSLRDRINNSPLHFGNGTRLTVT.

This chain links TRBV20-1 with TRBJ1-1; no reliable D call. Germline V gene sequence: CDR1 DFQATT, CDR2 SNEGSKA (reference sequence). The V and J ends lost 6 bases and 4 bases respectively, with 9 bases between them. There are 11 residues in the CDR3. Here the CDR3 reads CSAPRITEAFF. Written as DNA, the CDR3 is TGCAGTGCCCCCAGGATCACTGAAGCTTTCTTT.

In regard to this clonotype: The junction departs from germline at one end; a sequencing error may be responsible. This chain links TRBV7-7 with TRBJ2-3; 9 bases agree with TRBD2. Germline assignment: CDR1 SSHAT and CDR2 FNYEAQ (reference sequence). This CDR3 region has 15 residues. The CDR3 DNA reads TGTGCTAGCAGCTCCGGACTAGCGAACACAGATACGCAGTATTTT. Translated, it gives CASSSGLANTDTQYF.

The V call is TRBV20-1, the J call TRBJ2-4, with no clear D. Germline V gives CDR1 DFQATT, CDR2 SNEGSKA (reference sequence). The CDR3 runs to 13 residues. The V end lost 3 bases, the J end lost 1 base, and 7 bases lay between the germline ends. The CDR3, as DNA: TGCAGTGCTAGTGGACCTGCCAAAAACATTCAGTACTTC. Translated, it gives CSASGPAKNIQYF.

The chain is built from TRBV12-3 or TRBV12-4 and TRBJ2-7, with D uncertain. CDR3 length: 14 residues. V lost 2 bases to trimming and J lost 3 bases, with 11 bases between them. CDR3 nucleotide sequence: TGTGCCAGCAGTTTATCCAGGACCCTCTACGAGCAGTACTTC. Translated: CASSLSRTLYEQYF.

The CDR3 DNA sequence: TGTGCCACCAGCAGGGGAGGACAGGGGAACGAGCAGTACTTC. Amino acids: CATSRGGQGNEQYF. V and J are TRBV15 and TRBJ2-7; TRBD1 matches 9 bases. V was clipped by 3 bases and J by 5 bases; unmatched bases: 5. The CDR3 totals 14 residues. CDR1 and CDR2 from the germline V gene are LNHNV and YYDKDF (reference sequence).

The chain is built from TRBV6-1 and TRBJ2-3; 16 bases agree with TRBD2. In germline, CDR1 is MNHNS, CDR2 SASEGT. V was pared by 6 bases and J by 0 bases, with 6 bases of the junction left unmatched. CDR3 length equals 18 residues. The CDR3 region is CASSPGTSGGDSTDTQYF. In DNA form, the CDR3 reads TGTGCCAGCAGCCCCGGGACTAGCGGGGGGGACAGCACAGATACGCAGTATTTT.

This chain links TRBV20-1 with TRBJ1-1; D uncertain. V was trimmed by 6 bases and J by 1 base, leaving 18 bases between them. The CDR3 is 15 amino acids. The germline V gene has CDR1 DFQATT and CDR2 SNEGSKA (reference sequence). Here the CDR3 DNA reads TGCAGTGCCCCGCCGGCCGGACGGAGGAACACTGAAGCTTTCTTT. It specifies CSAPPAGRRNTEAFF.

The chain combines TRBV3-1 with TRBJ2-3; 12 nucleotides line up with TRBD2. Germline CDR1 and CDR2: LGHDT and YNNKEL (reference sequence). With 0 bases clipped from V and 4 bases from J, the junction kept 5 bases outside the gene matches. This CDR3 spans 17 amino acids. DNA for the CDR3: TGTGCCAGCAGCCAAGATTGGACTAGCGGGGAAGCAGATACGCAGTATTTT. The encoded protein is CASSQDWTSGEADTQYF.

V usage is TRBV6-2 or TRBV6-3 and J usage is TRBJ2-7, with 11 bases aligning to TRBD2. V dropped 5 bases and J dropped 3; count of bases not matched to a gene: 6. CDR1 and CDR2 from the germline V gene are MNHEY and SVGEGT. The CDR3 consists of 15 residues. CDR3 sequence (DNA): TGTGCCAGCAGTGACCCGGGACTAGCGGTCTACGAGCAGTACTTC. Protein sequence: CASSDPGLAVYEQYF.

The V and J genes are TRBV4-3 and TRBJ2-7; TRBD1 aligns across 7 bases. The CDR3 runs 15 residues. Germline trimming cut 4 bases from V and 4 bases from J; bases unmatched to any gene: 10. The germline gives CDR1 LGHNA, CDR2 YSLEER. The CDR3 DNA reads as TGCGCCAGCAGCCTCCGGGACAGCTCCTATTACGAGCAGTACTTC. This gives the protein CASSLRDSSYYEQYF.

This clonotype was observed a few times. The chain is built from TRBV11-2 and TRBJ1-6; a possible D gene is TRBD1 (5 bases). The CDR3 has 14 residues. V shed 2 bases and J shed 10 bases, with 12 bases lying between them. Per the germline V gene, CDR1 is SGHAT and CDR2 is FQNNGV. The CDR3 region is CASSLQGGGSPLHF. Here the CDR3 DNA reads TGTGCCAGCAGCTTACAGGGAGGTGGATCACCCCTCCACTTT.